The present T cell receptor (beta chain) was sequenced within a study of regulatory and conventional T cells in RAG deficiency (dated by TCRdb to 2016 to 2017). Broadly, across the study: The study used high-throughput TCR beta sequencing to compare repertoire diversity and composition of Treg, conventional CD4+ and CD8+ T cells between RAG-deficient patients and healthy controls. General conclusions and limits of the study: For some subjects, some T-cell subset analyses were not performed. Markedly lower Shannon entropy and higher Simpson indices were observed in RAG-deficient patients than in control T-cell subpopulations. Compared with controls, Omenn syndrome and CID/AS patients had 95 to 100-fold fewer unique TCR beta sequences in Treg cells, but only approximately 10-fold fewer in the other subsets. Shorter CDR3 lengths were found in all patient T-cell subsets, and >85% Treg-Tconv repertoire overlap at nucleotide and amino acid level was observed in Omenn syndrome patients. Rather than being bona fide Treg cells, the sorted CD25-high CD127-low cells in Omenn syndrome patients may represent peripherally activated cells.

As for this clone: Its antigen has not been determined. Qualities for individual bases were not recorded, and no much larger clone is one base off.

Spanning cysteine to phenylalanine, the CDR3 consists of 15 amino acids. This entry keeps only the CDR3 DNA: 45 bases, framed from base 1. Cut back by 5 bases and 1 base, the V and J ends lie 12 bases apart. CDR1 SGHVS and CDR2 FNYEAQ are derived from the germline V gene. Repertoire analyses used several healthy control donors as the comparison group. CD8+ T cells lacking CD4 were purified from blood before genomic DNA extraction. The protocol used for the library was the immunoSEQ multiplex PCR assay. Rearranged TCR beta chain products were amplified from genomic DNA of sorted T-cell subsets and sequenced. The original pipeline was this. Shannon entropy and Simpson indices were used to measure the diversity of productive TCR beta rearrangements in each repertoire. To assess clonal expansion, the frequencies of the 100 most abundant productive TCR beta clonotypes were added up as a share of total reads. The TRB repertoires were evaluated with a self-reactivity index based on amino acid usage at CDR3beta positions 6 and 7. Repertoire analyses used two-way ANOVA; flow cytometric analyses used Student t or Mann-Whitney tests. The table comes from immuneACCESS by way of TCRdb, which keeps in-frame sequences with V and J called. Part of the clones is missing from these tables; in studies checked, under half for an unresolved V gene and the rest for unknown reasons. The D gene and trimming were derived from the DNA, and the V and J assignments and clone size from that table. Within this sample are fewer than 35,000 clones, with more than 80% of them counted one time only. The ten top clones hold around 5% of the sample.

This sample also appeared in a second study, on regulatory T cells. As the second study states: In the multiplex PCR, 52 forward TRBV primers and 13 reverse TRBJ primers were used, and assay-based and computational corrections were applied for amplification bias. Patient repertoires showed restricted unique TRB V-J pairs and skewed V and J gene usage, most marked in regulatory T cells. Between CD3G-deficient patients and healthy controls, the study compared T-cell receptor beta repertoires in sorted regulatory T cells, conventional CD4+ T cells and CD8+ T cells. Peripheral blood mononuclear cells were isolated by Ficoll density separation. CD3+ CD8+ CD4- T cells were isolated using a FACSAria cell sorter. Rearranged TRB loci were amplified from genomic DNA by multiplex PCR within the immunoSEQ assay. An Illumina HiSeq platform was used to sequence the TRB amplicons. Raw sequences were error-filtered and aligned to reference gene sequences by custom algorithms, then analyzed with the immunoSEQ online tools. Productive and nonproductive TRB rearrangement frequencies were evaluated among both unique and total sequences. Groups were compared by t tests, Mann-Whitney tests or two-way ANOVA performed in Prism software.

This TCR derives from a human donor in good health. The source material was CD8+ T cells sorted from blood. The chain is encoded by TRBV7-6 joined to TRBJ2-4, with no confidently assigned D gene. The nucleotides are TGTGCCAGCAGCCCGGTTAGAAACGCCAAAAACATTCAGTACTTC. Translation gives CASSPVRNAKNIQYF.